These 32 T cell receptor beta chains were sequenced from one sample in a study of cytomegalovirus exposure and HLA in healthy donors. Primers: 60 Vbeta forward and 13 Jbeta reverse. Libraries were prepared by immunoSEQ multiplex PCR; TCRdb keeps only in-frame clonotypes and omits some of them. The repertoire includes some 180,000 clones, 60% to 85% of them detected once, and under 2% sits in the top ten. The sequenced material came from PBMCs. Receptors originate from a man aged 18 to 29 in good health and CMV-seronegative.

The chain combines TRBV28 with TRBJ1-5; 7 bases fit TRBD1. This CDR3 has 15 amino acids. The J segment lost 3 bases and the V segment lost 6 bases, leaving 8 bases of the junction unmatched. Germline CDR1 reads MDHEN; CDR2 reads SYDVKM. In DNA form, the CDR3 reads TGTGCCAGCAGGACAAGACAGGGACCCAATCAGCCCCAGCATTTT. Its translation is CASRTRQGPNQPQHF. Looking up the rest from reference TRBV28 and TRBJ1-5 gives the full variable domain: DVKVTQSSRYLVKRTGEKVFLECVQDMDHENMFWYRQDPGLGLRLIYFSYDVKMKEKGDIPEGYSVSREKKERFSLILESASTNQTSMYLCASRTRQGPNQPQHFGDGTRLSIL.

The chain is built from TRBV7-2 and TRBJ2-1, with TRBD2 matching 7 bases. In germline, CDR1 is SGHTA, CDR2 FQGNSA. The CDR3 spans 12 residues. V trimming: 6 bases; J trimming: 10 bases; junction bases outside the gene matches: 6. CDR3 nucleotides: TGTGCCAGCAGTCCTAGCGGACTGGAGCAGTTCTTC. Translating it yields CASSPSGLEQFF.

The chain is built from TRBV7-6 and TRBJ2-7; 7 positions match TRBD1. The germline CDR1 and CDR2 sequences are SGHVS and FNYEAQ. This CDR3 comprises 15 residues. The junction had 4 bases not matched to a gene; V was cut back by 0 bases and J by 2 bases. The DNA for the CDR3 is TGTGCCAGCAGCTTAGCAAGGGACAGAGCCTACGAGCAGTACTTC. Its translation is CASSLARDRAYEQYF. The full variable domain, in which reference TRBV7-6 and TRBJ2-7 provide the parts outside the CDR3, is GAGVSQSPRYKVTKRGQDVALRCDPISGHVSLYWYRQALGQGPEFLTYFNYEAQQDKSGLPNDRFSAERPEGSISTLTIQRTEQRDSAMYRCASSLARDRAYEQYFGPGTRLTVT.

The chain is built from TRBV5-6 and TRBJ2-3, with TRBD2 as a possible D gene (6 bases). Germline values: CDR1 SGHDT, CDR2 YYEEEE. The CDR3 extends over 16 amino acids. The V and J ends lost 0 bases and 3 bases respectively, with 14 bases between them. The CDR3 is CASSLGRGLSTDTQYF. DNA of the CDR3: TGTGCCAGCAGCTTGGGGAGGGGATTATCAACAGATACGCAGTATTTT.

J is TRBJ1-2 and V is TRBV28; 7 nucleotides line up with TRBD1. The germline V gene has CDR1 MDHEN and CDR2 SYDVKM. Germline trimming cut 10 bases from V and 3 bases from J; bases unmatched to any gene: 8. CDR3 length: 13 residues. For the CDR3, the DNA is TGTGCCACTCTATCCGGGACAGACTATGGCTACACCTTC. It codes for CATLSGTDYGYTF.

This chain uses TRBV6-1 with TRBJ1-1, with TRBD1 matching over 11 bases. The germline CDR1 and CDR2 sequences are MNHNS and SASEGT. This CDR3 has 14 residues. Trimming took 6 bases from V and 5 from J; bases not matched to a gene: 5. The CDR3 sequence: CASRGTGGFTEAFF. The CDR3 DNA is TGTGCCAGCAGGGGGACAGGGGGATTTACTGAAGCTTTCTTT.

The rearrangement joins TRBV4-1 to TRBJ2-7; 11 bases map to TRBD2. The CDR3 is made up of 16 amino acids. Germline values: CDR1 MGHRA, CDR2 YSYEKL. The junction had 6 bases not matched to a gene; V was cut back by 3 bases and J by 2 bases. CDR3 sequence (DNA): TGCGCCAGCAGCCAGATAGCGGGGGGGCCCCCCTACGAGCAGTACTTC. As protein: CASSQIAGGPPYEQYF.

The rearrangement uses TRBV5-6 and TRBJ2-1; D is undetermined. V was pared by 0 bases and J by 10 bases, with 5 bases between. The length of the CDR3 is 11 residues. Germline CDR1 and CDR2: SGHDT and YYEEEE. In DNA, the CDR3 is TGTGCCAGCAGCTTGGCGGTGGAGCAGTTCTTC. Encoded protein: CASSLAVEQFF. Looking up the rest from reference TRBV5-6 and TRBJ2-1 gives the full variable domain: DAGVTQSPTHLIKTRGQQVTLRCSPKSGHDTVSWYQQALGQGPQFIFQYYEEEERQRGNFPDRFSGHQFPNYSSELNVNALLLGDSALYLCASSLAVEQFFGPGTRLTVL.

The V and J genes are TRBV30 and TRBJ2-1; 7 positions match TRBD2. The germline CDR1 and CDR2 sequences are GTSNPN and SVGIG (reference sequence). The CDR3 is 12 residues long. The V segment lost 4 bases and the J segment 3 bases; nucleotides outside the gene matches: 0. The CDR3 here is CAWTSGYNEQFF. CDR3 DNA: TGTGCCTGGACTAGCGGCTACAATGAGCAGTTCTTC.

J is TRBJ1-5 and V is TRBV30; TRBD1 is a possible D gene (6 bases). Trimming pared 2 bases from V and 7 bases from J, leaving 12 bases between. This CDR3 has 13 amino acids. Germline CDR1 and CDR2: GTSNPN and SVGIG (reference sequence). The chain's CDR3 is CAWSQQGNQPQHF. The CDR3 DNA reads TGTGCCTGGAGTCAACAGGGAAACCAGCCCCAGCATTTT. Using reference TRBV30 and TRBJ1-5 for the parts outside the CDR3, the full variable domain is SQTIHQWPATLVQPVGSPLSLECTVEGTSNPNLYWYRQAAGRGLQLLFYSVGIGQISSEVPQNLSASRPQDRQFILSSKKLLLSDSGFYLCAWSQQGNQPQHFGDGTRLSIL.

CDR3 bases: TGTGCCATCAGTGAAAGGGGAGATACGCAGTATTTT. As protein: CAISERGDTQYF. The rearrangement uses TRBV10-3 and TRBJ2-3; perhaps TRBD1 as D (5 bases). Germline loops: CDR1 ENHRY, CDR2 SYGVKD. CDR3 size: 12 residues. The V gene lost 3 bases and the J gene lost 5 bases, with 6 bases spanning the gap.

The chain recombines TRBV10-1 with TRBJ1-3, with D hard to call. The V end lost 4 bases, the J end lost 1 base, and 8 bases lay between the germline ends. Germline CDR1 WNHNN, CDR2 SYGVQD (reference sequence). The CDR3 is 14 amino acids. The CDR3 bases are TGCGCCAGCAGTGGAGGGTATTCTGGAAACACCATATATTTT. Protein product: CASSGGYSGNTIYF.

This clone was found a few times. The rearrangement links TRBV27 to TRBJ2-1, with TRBD2 identical over 9 bases. The CDR3 spans 15 residues. Germline V gene data show CDR1 as MNHEY and CDR2 as SMNVEV (reference sequence). J gave up 4 bases and V 6 bases, and 7 bases lay outside the gene matches. The CDR3 reads CASSRAGGGYNEQFF. Here the CDR3 DNA reads TGTGCCAGCAGCCGGGCGGGAGGGGGGTACAATGAGCAGTTCTTC.

The J gene is TRBJ1-6, the V gene TRBV18; D not certain. Germline V gene data show CDR1 as KGHSH and CDR2 as LQKENI. CDR3 length: 16 amino acids. V was pared by 3 bases and J by 0 bases, with 9 bases between. The CDR3 DNA reads as TGTGCCAGCTCACCCGCAAGTAGCTCCTATAATTCACCCCTCCACTTT. Encoded protein: CASSPASSSYNSPLHF.

The chain joins TRBV9 to TRBJ2-7, with D possibly TRBD1 on 6 matching bases. The CDR3 is 17 residues long. Trimming shortened V by 0 bases and J by 0 bases, and 16 bases separated the two germline ends. Germline V gives CDR1 SGDLS, CDR2 YYNGEE. CDR3 protein: CASSVAEAGQSSYEQYF. CDR3 coding DNA: TGTGCCAGCAGCGTAGCCGAGGCAGGACAGTCCTCCTACGAGCAGTACTTC.

The rearrangement links TRBV5-4 to TRBJ2-7; TRBD1 matches 7 bases. With V trimmed by 10 bases and J by 3 bases, 10 bases remained unmatched. Looked up from germline, CDR1 is SGHNT and CDR2 is YYREEE (reference sequence). This CDR3 is built from 13 residues. CDR3 amino acids: CAYHGRGNYEQYF. DNA of the CDR3: TGTGCCTACCATGGCAGGGGGAACTACGAGCAGTACTTC.

Here the CDR3 DNA reads TGTGCCAGCAGCCCTTACAATGAGCAGTTCTTC. Translation: CASSPYNEQFF. The rearrangement joins TRBV2 to TRBJ2-1; D is uncertain. This CDR3 is 11 amino acids long. Germline V gene sequence: CDR1 SNHLY, CDR2 FYNNEI. Trimming shortened V by 6 bases and J by 4 bases, and 4 bases separated the two germline ends.

J is TRBJ2-7 and V is TRBV11-2; TRBD1 matches 9 bases. Losses at the gene ends were 1 base for V and 4 bases for J; bases not matched to a gene: 8. The V gene's germline CDR1 is SGHAT and CDR2 FQNNGV. The CDR3 has 16 amino acids. CDR3 coding DNA: TGTGCCAGCAGCTTAGGAGGGACAGGGAACTTTTACGAGCAGTACTTC. This sequence encodes CASSLGGTGNFYEQYF.

The rearrangement uses TRBV6-1 and TRBJ1-5; 8 bases line up with TRBD1. The CDR3 has 14 amino acids. Germline CDR1 is MNHNS and CDR2 is SASEGT. After removal of 8 bases from V and 2 bases from J, the junction contained 5 bases not matched to a gene. In DNA, the CDR3 is TGTGCCAGCTCCGACAGGGGCGGCAATCAGCCCCAGCATTTT. Translation gives CASSDRGGNQPQHF.

The chain couples TRBV27 to TRBJ2-1, with D possibly being TRBD2 (6 bases). The germline CDR1 and CDR2 sequences are MNHEY and SMNVEV (reference sequence). There are 14 residues in the CDR3. V was pared by 8 bases and J by 7 bases, with 18 bases between. CDR3: CASRGIAPTNEQFF. For the CDR3, the DNA is TGTGCCAGCCGGGGGATTGCCCCGACGAATGAGCAGTTCTTC.

The chain links TRBV9 to TRBJ2-4; D is possibly TRBD1 (5 bases). V lost 4 bases to trimming and J lost 8 bases, with 13 bases between them. The CDR3 length is 13 residues. CDR1 is SGDLS, CDR2 YYNGEE, per germline. CDR3 protein: CASSPSIRDIQYF. As DNA, the CDR3 is TGTGCCAGCAGCCCCAGCATCAGGGACATTCAGTACTTC.

V is TRBV5-4 and J is TRBJ2-3; TRBD1 matches 8 bases. The CDR3 spans 15 residues. Germline CDR1 and CDR2: SGHNT and YYREEE (reference sequence). The V and J ends lost 1 base and 6 bases, in that order; junction bases with no gene match: 7. The CDR3 bases are TGTGCCAGCAGCTTGTTGGGTCAGGGGGCGGATACGCAGTATTTT. This codes for CASSLLGQGADTQYF.

This clone has a handful of counts. The rearrangement uses TRBV6-5 and TRBJ2-3, with TRBD1 as a possible D gene (5 bases). Trimming took off 2 bases at V and 1 base at J, with 7 bases between the two ends. The length of the CDR3 is 14 residues. The germline V gene encodes CDR1 MNHEY and CDR2 SVGAGI. The CDR3, as DNA: TGTGCCAGCAGTTACCGGACACGCACAGATACGCAGTATTTT. Residues: CASSYRTRTDTQYF.

The V and J genes are TRBV2 and TRBJ2-1; TRBD2 is a possible D gene (5 bases). There are 16 residues in the CDR3. With 2 bases removed from V and 9 bases from J, the gap between germline ends came to 20 bases. Germline V CDR1 and CDR2: SNHLY, FYNNEI. Here the CDR3 DNA reads TGTGCCAGCAGTGAAACGCTAGCCGCGCAAGGAGGTGAGCAGTTCTTC. Protein product: CASSETLAAQGGEQFF.

This chain's CDR3 is CASMPGGALETQYF. In DNA form, the CDR3 reads TGTGCCAGCATGCCCGGGGGGGCCCTTGAGACCCAGTACTTC. The rearrangement uses TRBV27 and TRBJ2-5, with 8 nucleotides matching TRBD2. Germline CDR1 MNHEY, CDR2 SMNVEV (reference sequence). V shed 7 bases, J shed 5 bases, and the junction held 9 bases outside the gene matches. The CDR3 extends over 14 amino acids.

This clone turned up a few times. CDR3 protein: CASSNGGINTEAFF. DNA for the CDR3: TGCGCCAGCAGCAATGGGGGGATAAACACTGAAGCTTTCTTT. The V and J genes are TRBV5-1 and TRBJ1-1, with D maybe TRBD1 (5 bases). Germline V gives CDR1 SGHRS, CDR2 YFSETQ. V dropped 4 bases and J dropped 2 bases, with 12 bases sitting between them. The CDR3 is 14 residues long.

The rearrangement joins TRBV7-3 to TRBJ2-2, with D possibly matching TRBD2 (7 bases). Germline V gives CDR1 SGHTA, CDR2 FQGTGA. V dropped 4 bases and J dropped 1 base, with 25 bases sitting between them. The CDR3 covers 20 residues. The DNA of the CDR3 is TGTGCCAGCAGCTCCATTAGTATGCTCGGGGGGCCACTGAACACCGGGGAGCTGTTTTTT. It is translated as CASSSISMLGGPLNTGELFF.

The V gene is TRBV9, the J gene TRBJ1-1; D is unclear. The CDR3 contains 14 residues. Trimming removed 4 bases at V and 1 base at J, with 11 bases between. Germline V gene lookup returns CDR1 SGDLS and CDR2 YYNGEE. CDR3 residues: CASSPMTGNTEAFF. The CDR3 DNA reads TGTGCCAGCAGCCCGATGACGGGGAACACTGAAGCTTTCTTT.

A single count supports this clone. The chain combines TRBV2 with TRBJ1-2; 8 bases are a match to TRBD1. This CDR3 comprises 16 residues. The V segment lost 6 bases and the J segment 7 bases; nucleotides outside the gene matches: 16. In germline, CDR1 is SNHLY, CDR2 FYNNEI. CDR3 coding DNA: TGTGCCAGCAGCGCCCTCGCCGGGACAGGTGCAGGTGGCTACACCTTC. Encoded protein: CASSALAGTGAGGYTF.

This chain joins TRBV10-3 and TRBJ2-1; TRBD1 matches 7 bases. With V trimmed by 0 bases and J by 2 bases, 1 base remained unmatched. Germline CDR1 ENHRY, CDR2 SYGVKD. The CDR3 totals 15 residues. DNA for the CDR3: TGTGCCATCAGTGAGTCAGGGGGCGCCTACAATGAGCAGTTCTTC. This codes for CAISESGGAYNEQFF.

The chain has TRBV21-1 and TRBJ2-5; TRBD1 reflects the table's D call only, with no check against the DNA. TRBV21-1 is a listed pseudogene. This CDR3 has 15 residues. The CDR3 sequence is CASSNRTGRRETQYF. The CDR3 DNA reads TGTGCCAGCAGCAACCGGACAGGGAGGCGGGAGACCCAGTACTTC.

CDR3 in DNA: TGTGCCAGCAGCTTAGGGCCTAGCGGGGGGGGAGAGACCCAGTACTTC. Translating gives CASSLGPSGGGETQYF. The chain joins TRBV11-2 to TRBJ2-5; 12 bases are shared with TRBD2. CDR3 size: 16 residues. V lost 1 base, J lost 4 bases, and 4 bases stayed unmatched. The germline V gene encodes CDR1 SGHAT and CDR2 FQNNGV.